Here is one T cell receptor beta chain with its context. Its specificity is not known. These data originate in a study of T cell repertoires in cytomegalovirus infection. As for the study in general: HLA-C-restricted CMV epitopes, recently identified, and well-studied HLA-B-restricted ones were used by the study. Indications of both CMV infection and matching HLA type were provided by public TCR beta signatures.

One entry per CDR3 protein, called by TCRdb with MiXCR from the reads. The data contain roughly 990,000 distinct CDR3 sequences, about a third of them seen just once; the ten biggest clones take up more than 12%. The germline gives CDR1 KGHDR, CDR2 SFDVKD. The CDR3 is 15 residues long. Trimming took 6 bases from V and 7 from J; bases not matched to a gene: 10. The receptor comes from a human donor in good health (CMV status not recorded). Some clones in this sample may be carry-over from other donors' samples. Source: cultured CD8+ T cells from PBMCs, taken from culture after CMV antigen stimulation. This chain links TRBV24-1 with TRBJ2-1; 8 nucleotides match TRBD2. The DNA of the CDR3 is TGTGCCACCAGTAAGAGAGCGGGGGTTTGGAATGAGCAGTTCTTC. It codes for CATSKRAGVWNEQFF.